The rows below give T cell receptor beta chains drawn from one sample of a study of blood T cell repertoires in COVID-19. The data were produced by immunoSEQ multiplex PCR, yet TCRdb's version contains in-frame clones alone and is incomplete. This sample carries 200,000 to 300,000 clones, around 86% of them seen once, and the ten largest clones take 2% to 2.5%. The specimen was PBMCs or T cells enriched from blood (not recorded which). These receptors were taken from a woman aged 50 to 60 who had recovered from COVID-19. Both conserved end residues are part of each CDR3. D genes are given only for firm matches. Clone size is stated in some rows and not others, as once, few, many or a class when expanded.

j_call d_call clone_size cdr3_length v_call cdr3_aa cdr3_nt
TRBJ1-2 TRBD1 . 14 TRBV6-2/TRBV6-3 CASSGGTGDYGYTF TGTGCCAGCAGTGGAGGGACAGGGGATTATGGCTACACCTTC
TRBJ2-1 TRBD2 . 17 TRBV18 CASFKLAGGGIHNEQFF TGTGCCAGCTTCAAACTAGCGGGAGGGGGCATTCACAATGAGCAGTTCTTC
TRBJ2-7 . . 13 TRBV11-3 CASRGAGSYEQYF TGTGCCAGCAGGGGGGCAGGATCCTACGAGCAGTACTTC
TRBJ1-6 . . 13 TRBV29-1 CSASEGVGSPLHF TGCAGCGCCTCGGAGGGCGTAGGTTCACCCCTCCACTTT
TRBJ2-7 . . 13 TRBV6-1 CASSDGPVYEQYF TGTGCCAGCAGTGATGGGCCGGTATACGAGCAGTACTTC
TRBJ2-7 . . 11 TRBV27 CASSLGAIQYF TGTGCCAGCAGTTTGGGGGCGATACAGTACTTC
TRBJ1-2 . . 14 TRBV7-3 CASRERGQDYGYTF TGTGCCAGCAGGGAAAGGGGCCAGGATTATGGCTACACCTTC
TRBJ1-5 . . 15 TRBV6-5 CASTYAADRIEPQHF TGTGCCAGCACCTATGCCGCGGACAGAATCGAGCCCCAGCATTTT
TRBJ1-5 . few 15 TRBV9 CASSSNPGRDQPQHF TGTGCCAGCAGCTCCAATCCGGGTCGAGATCAGCCCCAGCATTTT
TRBJ1-1 . . 17 TRBV19 CASSIDLEVMGNTEAFF TGTGCCAGTAGTATAGATCTTGAGGTGATGGGTAACACTGAAGCTTTCTTT
TRBJ2-1 TRBD1 . 13 TRBV27 CASSYRQGNEQFF TGTGCCAGCAGTTACCGACAGGGCAATGAGCAGTTCTTC
TRBJ2-1 . . 14 TRBV19 CASSIGQGSDEQFF TGTGCCAGTAGTATTGGCCAGGGCAGCGATGAGCAGTTCTTC
TRBJ2-1 TRBD2 . 15 TRBV7-2 CASRPGLAGYNEQFF TGTGCCAGCAGACCAGGACTAGCGGGCTACAATGAGCAGTTCTTC
TRBJ2-5 TRBD2 . 15 TRBV5-4 CASSSGLAGGETQYF TGTGCCAGCAGCTCCGGACTAGCCGGGGGGGAGACCCAGTACTTC
TRBJ1-5 TRBD1 . 15 TRBV19 CASSIDGTANQPQHF TGTGCCAGTAGTATAGATGGGACAGCTAATCAGCCCCAGCATTTT
TRBJ2-3 TRBD2 . 16 TRBV5-1 CASSSGLAGSTDTQYF TGCGCCAGCAGCTCGGGACTAGCGGGGAGCACAGATACGCAGTATTTT
TRBJ2-5 TRBD2 . 16 TRBV27 CASSFRAAGGLETQYF TGTGCCAGCAGTTTCCGTGCAGCGGGAGGGCTAGAGACCCAGTACTTC
TRBJ2-1 . . 11 TRBV30 CAWGQNNEQFF TGTGCCTGGGGACAGAACAATGAGCAGTTCTTC
TRBJ2-5 TRBD2 . 17 TRBV7-2 CASSLGGLGLVPETQYF TGTGCCAGCAGCTTAGGGGGGTTGGGACTAGTCCCAGAGACCCAGTACTTC
TRBJ1-2 . once 15 TRBV15 CATSPEGERHYGYTF TGTGCCACCAGCCCAGAGGGGGAACGGCACTATGGCTACACCTTC
TRBJ1-6 . . 14 TRBV6-5 CASSSGTYASPLHF TGTGCCAGCAGTTCCGGGACATACGCTTCACCCCTCCACTTT
TRBJ2-7 . once 11 TRBV6-2/TRBV6-3 CASSYYGEQYF TGTGCCAGCAGTTACTACGGCGAGCAGTACTTC